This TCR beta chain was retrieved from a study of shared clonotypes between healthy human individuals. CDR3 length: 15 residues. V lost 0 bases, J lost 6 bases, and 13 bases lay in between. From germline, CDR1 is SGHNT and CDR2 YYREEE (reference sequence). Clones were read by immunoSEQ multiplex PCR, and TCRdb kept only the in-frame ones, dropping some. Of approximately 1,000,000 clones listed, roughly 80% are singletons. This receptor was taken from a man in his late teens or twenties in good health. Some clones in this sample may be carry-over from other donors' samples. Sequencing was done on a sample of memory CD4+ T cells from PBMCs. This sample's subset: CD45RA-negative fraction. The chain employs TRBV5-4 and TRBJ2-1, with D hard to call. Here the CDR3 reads CASSLALPRTNEQFF. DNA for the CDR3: TGTGCCAGCAGCTTGGCCCTGCCCAGGACCAATGAGCAGTTCTTC.